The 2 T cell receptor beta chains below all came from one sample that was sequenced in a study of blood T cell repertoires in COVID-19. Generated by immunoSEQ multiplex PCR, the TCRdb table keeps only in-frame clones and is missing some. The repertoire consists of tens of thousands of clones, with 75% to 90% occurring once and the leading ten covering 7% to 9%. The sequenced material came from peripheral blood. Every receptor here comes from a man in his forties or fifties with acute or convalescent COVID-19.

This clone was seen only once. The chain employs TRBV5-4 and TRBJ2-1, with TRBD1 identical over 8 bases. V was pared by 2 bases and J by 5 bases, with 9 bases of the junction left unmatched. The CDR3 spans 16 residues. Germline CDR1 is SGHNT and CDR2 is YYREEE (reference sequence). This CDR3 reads CASSFPTGEVDNEQFF. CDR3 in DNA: TGTGCCAGCAGCTTCCCGACAGGGGAGGTTGACAATGAGCAGTTCTTC.

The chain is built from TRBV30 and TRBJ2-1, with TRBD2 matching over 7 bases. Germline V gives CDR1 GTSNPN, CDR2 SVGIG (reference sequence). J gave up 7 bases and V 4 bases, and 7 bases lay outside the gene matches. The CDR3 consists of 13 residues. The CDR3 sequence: CAWTSLGGNEQFF. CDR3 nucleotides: TGTGCCTGGACCTCCTTGGGGGGGAATGAGCAGTTCTTC.